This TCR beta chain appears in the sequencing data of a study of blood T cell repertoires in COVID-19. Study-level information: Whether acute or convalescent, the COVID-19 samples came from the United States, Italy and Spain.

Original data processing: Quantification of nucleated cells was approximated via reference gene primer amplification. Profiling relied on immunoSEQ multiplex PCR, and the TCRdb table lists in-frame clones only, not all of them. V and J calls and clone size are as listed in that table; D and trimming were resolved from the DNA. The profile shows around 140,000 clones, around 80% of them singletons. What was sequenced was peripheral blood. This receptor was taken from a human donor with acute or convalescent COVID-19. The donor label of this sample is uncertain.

CDR3 protein: CASSPQTGATEAFF. The CDR3 DNA reads as TGCGCCAGCAGCCCCCAGACAGGGGCTACTGAAGCTTTCTTT. V and J are TRBV5-1 and TRBJ1-1; 8 nucleotides line up with TRBD1. CDR3 length equals 14 residues. The V gene end was trimmed by 4 bases and the J gene end by 5 bases; junction bases not matched to a gene: 7. CDR1 SGHRS and CDR2 YFSETQ come from the germline V gene.